The rows below give T cell receptor beta chains drawn from one sample of a study of cytomegalovirus exposure and HLA in healthy donors. Some clones are missing from TCRdb's copy, which holds only in-frame ones; the method was immunoSEQ multiplex PCR. This sample has 110,000 to 150,000 clones, with 90% found just once. The sample comprised PBMCs. These receptors originate from a woman younger than 45 in good health and CMV-seropositive. CDR3s include the opening cysteine and the closing phenylalanine or tryptophan. D genes are given only for firm matches. Clone size is shown for a subset of rows, as once, few, many or a class of expanded clone.

cdr3_aa cdr3_nt d_call clone_size j_call v_call
CASSAFVAGARAGELFF TGTGCCAGCAGCGCCTTTGTAGCGGGGGCCAGGGCCGGGGAGCTGTTTTTT TRBD2 once TRBJ2-2 TRBV9
CASRRVAENSGANVLTF TGTGCCAGCAGAAGGGTAGCGGAGAACTCTGGGGCCAACGTCCTGACTTTC - - TRBJ2-6 TRBV2
CASSRSGSGDEQFF TGTGCCAGCAGCCGTAGCGGGAGTGGGGATGAGCAGTTCTTC TRBD2 once TRBJ2-1 TRBV7-3
CASRRDLKGEQYF TGTGCCAGCAGACGGGACTTGAAGGGCGAGCAGTACTTC - few TRBJ2-7 TRBV6-5
CASSPFRGAGTDTQYF TGTGCCAGCTCACCATTTCGCGGGGCGGGCACAGATACGCAGTATTTT - - TRBJ2-3 TRBV18
CASRGTSVGVNTGELFF TGTGCCAGCAGAGGGACTAGCGTGGGGGTTAACACCGGGGAGCTGTTTTTT TRBD2 - TRBJ2-2 TRBV9
CASSYEVRGTQYF TGTGCCAGCAGTTACGAGGTCCGGGGTACGCAGTATTTT - once TRBJ2-3 TRBV6-5
CASISRGTDTQYF TGTGCCAGCATTTCTCGCGGCACAGATACGCAGTATTTT - many TRBJ2-3 TRBV13
CASSFRGYNEQFF TGTGCCAGCAGCTTCCGGGGATACAATGAGCAGTTCTTC - - TRBJ2-1 TRBV7-9
CASSSPAGGGTWVTGELFF TGTGCCAGCAGTTCTCCGGCAGGGGGAGGAACGTGGGTCACCGGGGAGCTGTTTTTT - - TRBJ2-2 TRBV27
CASSIVTGAVYNEQFF TGTGCCAGTAGTATAGTAACAGGGGCAGTCTACAATGAGCAGTTCTTC TRBD1 - TRBJ2-1 TRBV19
CASSPWGGRTDTQYF TGTGCCAGCAGCCCATGGGGCGGGAGGACAGATACGCAGTATTTT TRBD2 - TRBJ2-3 TRBV7-3
CASSRQGYSDTQYF TGTGCCAGCAGTCGACAGGGATACTCAGATACGCAGTATTTT TRBD1 many TRBJ2-3 TRBV5-6
CASSQGSGNTEAFF TGCGCCAGCAGCCAAGGGTCGGGGAACACTGAAGCTTTCTTT - - TRBJ1-1 TRBV4-1
CASSATGVNLYNEQFF TGTGCCAGCAGCGCGACAGGGGTGAATTTGTACAATGAGCAGTTCTTC TRBD1 - TRBJ2-1 TRBV9
CASSLEGGGPYNEQFF TGCGCCAGCAGCTTGGAGGGCGGGGGGCCCTACAATGAGCAGTTCTTC TRBD2 - TRBJ2-1 TRBV5-1
CASSLGGENYGYTF TGTGCCAGCAGCTTAGGAGGCGAGAACTATGGCTACACCTTC - - TRBJ1-2 TRBV7-9
CASSPPGVGYGYTF TGTGCCAGCTCACCCCCCGGGGTGGGCTATGGCTACACCTTC - - TRBJ1-2 TRBV18
CASSMTGNGYTF TGCGCCAGCAGTATGACAGGGAATGGCTACACCTTC TRBD1 few TRBJ1-2 TRBV10-2
CASSPSTVTDKLFF TGTGCCAGCAGCCCCTCGACAGTCACGGATAAACTGTTTTTT - - TRBJ1-4 TRBV6-5
CASSYLGRGYEQYF TGTGCCAGCAGTTACTTGGGCAGAGGGTACGAGCAGTACTTC - - TRBJ2-7 TRBV6-5
CASSSDWGPSSYEQYF TGTGCCAGCAGTTCCGATTGGGGGCCGAGCTCCTACGAGCAGTACTTC - many TRBJ2-7 TRBV27
CASSPTPRGGEQYF TGTGCCAGCAGTCCCACCCCCCGGGGGGGCGAGCAGTACTTC TRBD2 - TRBJ2-7 TRBV28
CASSSAGGPVGELFF TGTGCCAGCAGTTCCGCGGGAGGGCCGGTCGGGGAGCTGTTTTTT TRBD2 - TRBJ2-2 TRBV27
CASSLAPAQGRDLSEQYF TGCGCCAGCAGCTTGGCACCTGCTCAGGGACGGGACTTGAGCGAGCAGTACTTC - - TRBJ2-7 TRBV5-1
CASSLTGVEDTQYF TGTGCCAGCAGCCTGACAGGGGTGGAAGATACGCAGTATTTT TRBD1 - TRBJ2-3 TRBV9
CASISRDSQETQYF TGTGCCAGCATAAGTAGGGACAGCCAAGAGACCCAGTACTTC TRBD1 - TRBJ2-5 TRBV2